Below, 23 T cell receptor beta chains from the same sample are listed, as sequenced in a study of T cell responses to AZD1222 COVID-19 vaccine. TCRdb keeps only in-frame clones here, not all; method: immunoSEQ multiplex PCR. The sample shows tens of thousands of clones, 83% of them seen only once. The sequencing used peripheral blood, collected on day 0 of AZD1222 vaccination. Receptors originate from an adult in good health.

This clone has just a few counts. The V and J genes are TRBV24-1 and TRBJ2-4; tentative D call: TRBD2 (5 bases). Germline V gene data show CDR1 as KGHDR and CDR2 as SFDVKD. V was cut by 2 bases and J by 7 bases, with 14 bases left in between. The CDR3 totals 15 residues. CDR3: CATSDSYGESNIQYF. In DNA form, the CDR3 reads TGTGCCACCAGTGATTCATATGGGGAGTCGAACATTCAGTACTTC.

CDR3 region: CASSLWQGAHQPQHF. The CDR3 DNA sequence: TGTGCCAGCAGTTTATGGCAGGGGGCCCATCAGCCCCAGCATTTT. The V call is TRBV28, the J call TRBJ1-5; 8 bases map to TRBD1. With 0 bases clipped from V and 5 bases from J, the junction kept 3 bases outside the gene matches. Germline CDR1 reads MDHEN; CDR2 reads SYDVKM. There are 15 residues in the CDR3. The full variable domain, with the rest looked up from reference TRBV28 and TRBJ1-5, is DVKVTQSSRYLVKRTGEKVFLECVQDMDHENMFWYRQDPGLGLRLIYFSYDVKMKEKGDIPEGYSVSREKKERFSLILESASTNQTSMYLCASSLWQGAHQPQHFGDGTRLSIL.

The J gene is TRBJ2-2, the V gene TRBV7-2; 13 nucleotides agree with TRBD2. CDR1 and CDR2 (germline): SGHTA, FQGNSA. The V segment lost 6 bases and the J segment 3 bases; nucleotides outside the gene matches: 10. This CDR3 comprises 18 residues. CDR3 nucleotides: TGTGCCAGCAGACCTGGACTAGCGGGGGATAAAGACACCGGGGAGCTGTTTTTT. Translating gives CASRPGLAGDKDTGELFF.

This clone was observed a handful of times. The V call is TRBV28, the J call TRBJ1-1; the match to TRBD1 covers 7 bases. The CDR3 is 14 residues long. The germline V gene has CDR1 MDHEN and CDR2 SYDVKM. J was trimmed by 6 bases and V by 3 bases; bases with no gene match: 7. CDR3: CASSFRADRAEAFF. Written as DNA, the CDR3 is TGTGCCAGCAGTTTCCGCGCCGACAGGGCTGAAGCTTTCTTT.

This chain links TRBV7-8 with TRBJ2-1; 14 bases agree with TRBD2. There are 17 residues in the CDR3. V dropped 5 bases and J dropped 8; count of bases not matched to a gene: 11. Germline V gives CDR1 SGHVS, CDR2 FQNEAQ. The CDR3, as DNA: TGTGCCAGCAGCCCTCCCCTCGGGACTAGCGGGAGAGATGAGCAGTTCTTC. Its protein is CASSPPLGTSGRDEQFF.

V and J are TRBV25-1 and TRBJ2-2; 7 nucleotides match TRBD2. From germline, CDR1 is MGHDK and CDR2 SYGVNS. This CDR3 is 16 amino acids long. Trimming took 5 bases from V and 4 from J; bases not matched to a gene: 10. The DNA of the CDR3 is TGTGCCAGCAGTAGTCCTAGCGGTTTTTTCACCGGGGAGCTGTTTTTT. This encodes CASSSPSGFFTGELFF.

This rearrangement joins TRBV5-4 to TRBJ2-7, with D possibly matching TRBD1 (6 bases). CDR1 is SGHNT, CDR2 YYREEE, per germline (reference sequence). Between the trimmed V and J ends, which lost 2 bases and 3 bases, there was a span of 12 bases. The CDR3 runs to 14 residues. The CDR3 nucleotides read TGTGCCAGCAGCTTCAAGGACAGCCGCTACGAGCAGTACTTC. Translation: CASSFKDSRYEQYF.

This CDR3 is CASSLGSWENEKLFF. CDR3 nucleotides: TGCGCCAGCAGCTTGGGGTCTTGGGAAAATGAAAAACTGTTTTTT. This rearrangement joins TRBV5-1 to TRBJ1-4; no clear D. Trimming pared 0 bases from V and 5 bases from J, leaving 11 bases between. The CDR3 extends over 15 amino acids. Germline CDR1 reads SGHRS; CDR2 reads YFSETQ.

The J gene is TRBJ2-7, the V gene TRBV6-4, with D hard to call. Germline V gene data show CDR1 as MRHNA and CDR2 as SNTAGT. CDR3 size: 13 residues. Trimming took 4 bases from V and 3 from J, leaving 10 bases between them. CDR3: CASSAPWNYEQYF. The CDR3 DNA sequence: TGTGCCAGCAGTGCTCCCTGGAACTACGAGCAGTACTTC.

The genes are TRBV2 and TRBJ1-1; the D is unclear. V lost 4 bases and J 1 base, leaving 7 bases between the germline ends. The CDR3 sequence is 13 residues long. Per the germline V gene, CDR1 is SNHLY and CDR2 is FYNNEI. The CDR3 reads CASSGAGNTEAFF. In DNA form, the CDR3 reads TGTGCCAGCAGTGGGGCAGGGAACACTGAAGCTTTCTTT.

This clone was found once. This chain uses TRBV12-3 or TRBV12-4 with TRBJ1-5; 7 nucleotides match TRBD1. Trimming took 5 bases from V and 6 from J; bases not matched to a gene: 4. CDR3 length: 13 residues. The CDR3 coding sequence is TGTGCCAGCAGTGCCGACAGGGCTCAGCCCCAGCATTTT. This translates into CASSADRAQPQHF.

The rearrangement joins TRBV5-4 to TRBJ2-5; D is perhaps TRBD2 (6 bases). The CDR3 is 15 amino acids. Germline V gene sequence: CDR1 SGHNT, CDR2 YYREEE (reference sequence). With 4 bases removed from V and 4 bases from J, the gap between germline ends came to 17 bases. The CDR3 loop is CASSPRDSRGETQYF. CDR3 in DNA: TGTGCCAGCAGCCCCCGGGACTCCCGGGGAGAGACCCAGTACTTC.

The chain has TRBV6-1 and TRBJ1-1; 7 bases align to TRBD1. The ends lost 3 bases at V and 4 bases at J; junction bases unmatched: 5. This CDR3 has 14 amino acids. CDR1 and CDR2 from the germline V gene are MNHNS and SASEGT. The CDR3 region has the DNA TGTGCCAGCAGTGAGACAACAGGGGTCACTGAAGCTTTCTTT. It encodes CASSETTGVTEAFF.

The rearrangement links TRBV19 to TRBJ2-2; the D gene is possibly TRBD2 (6 bases). V lost 5 bases and J 0 bases, leaving 10 bases between the germline ends. The CDR3 covers 15 residues. CDR1 and CDR2 from the germline V gene are LNHDA and SQIVND (reference sequence). The CDR3 spells CASSYGTANTGELFF. The CDR3 DNA reads TGTGCCAGTAGTTATGGGACTGCGAACACCGGGGAGCTGTTTTTT.

The J gene is TRBJ1-5, the V gene TRBV7-9; perhaps TRBD1 as D (5 bases). The CDR3 length is 13 residues. Germline CDR1 reads SEHNR; CDR2 reads FQNEAQ (reference sequence). The V end lost 4 bases, the J end lost 7 bases, and 11 bases lay between the germline ends. The DNA of the CDR3 is TGTGCCAGCAGCTCTATTGAGGGGCAGCCCCAGCATTTT. Amino acids: CASSSIEGQPQHF.

This chain joins TRBV3-1 (or the pseudogene TRBV3-2) and TRBJ2-7; D gene uncertain. This CDR3 is 15 amino acids long. V was trimmed by 4 bases and J by 7 bases, leaving 20 bases between them. Germline-derived CDR1 and CDR2 are LGHDT and YNNKEL (reference sequence). The chain's CDR3 is CASSPLLASREEQYF. The CDR3 DNA reads TGTGCCAGCAGCCCTCTCCTCGCATCAAGGGAAGAGCAGTACTTC.

This rearrangement joins TRBV10-3 to TRBJ2-7, with 11 positions matching TRBD2. CDR3 length equals 16 residues. Unmatched junction bases numbered 4, after V lost 3 bases and J lost 0 bases. Germline CDR1 is ENHRY and CDR2 is SYGVKD. CDR3 coding DNA: TGTGCCATCAGTGAACAGGGACTAGCGGACTCCTACGAGCAGTACTTC. Translated, it gives CAISEQGLADSYEQYF.

This chain connects TRBV4-1 to TRBJ2-2; D possibly corresponds to TRBD2 (5 bases). CDR3 size: 14 residues. Deletions cut 2 bases from V and 6 bases from J, with 10 bases between. CDR1 MGHRA and CDR2 YSYEKL come from the germline V gene. The CDR3 coding sequence is TGCGCCAGCAGCCAACTGCTAGCCCCCGGGGAGCTGTTTTTT. This sequence encodes CASSQLLAPGELFF.

The rearrangement joins TRBV29-1 to TRBJ2-5; no firm D call. V was shortened by 0 bases and J by 2 bases, with 7 bases between the two germline ends. The CDR3 length is 13 residues. The germline V gene encodes CDR1 SQVTM and CDR2 ANQGSEA. CDR3: CSVEEGQQETQYF. CDR3 sequence (DNA): TGCAGCGTTGAAGAAGGGCAGCAAGAGACCCAGTACTTC. Supplemented by reference TRBV29-1 and TRBJ2-5, the full variable domain reads SAVISQKPSRDICQRGTSLTIQCQVDSQVTMMFWYRQQPGQSLTLIATANQGSEATYESGFVIDKFPISRPNLTFSTLTVSNMSPEDSSIYLCSVEEGQQETQYFGPGTRLLVL.

In DNA form, the CDR3 reads TGCAGCGTTGGTGACAGGGCCAATCAGCCCCAGCATTTT. It is translated as CSVGDRANQPQHF. The chain uses TRBV29-1 and TRBJ1-5; TRBD1 agrees at 7 bases. CDR1 and CDR2 (germline): SQVTM, ANQGSEA. This CDR3 spans 13 amino acids. Unmatched junction bases numbered 3, after V lost 4 bases and J lost 3 bases.

This clone was counted between two and nine times. The rearrangement links TRBV6-2 or TRBV6-3 to TRBJ2-3, with TRBD2 matching over 11 bases. V shed 5 bases and J 3 bases; nucleotides not matched to a gene: 4. The CDR3 sequence is 15 residues long. Per germline, CDR1 MNHEY and CDR2 SVGEGT. CDR3 DNA sequence: TGTGCCAGCAGTCCAACTAGCGGGAGTACAGATACGCAGTATTTT. Amino acid sequence: CASSPTSGSTDTQYF.

V gene TRBV11-2 combines with J gene TRBJ2-7; D is undetermined. Germline CDR1 SGHAT, CDR2 FQNNGV. CDR3 length: 13 residues. V was clipped by 1 base and J by 4 bases, with 8 bases between them. CDR3 bases: TGTGCCAGCAGCTTAGTCTTGGGTTACGAGCAGTACTTC. Protein: CASSLVLGYEQYF.

This chain uses TRBV4-1 with TRBJ1-5, with D unresolved. Trimming stripped 1 base from V and 4 bases from J, with 17 bases between. Germline loops: CDR1 MGHRA, CDR2 YSYEKL. This CDR3 has 17 residues. CDR3 protein: CASSQGLDGFSNQPQHF. The CDR3 DNA is TGCGCCAGCAGCCAAGGCCTGGACGGCTTTTCTAATCAGCCCCAGCATTTT.